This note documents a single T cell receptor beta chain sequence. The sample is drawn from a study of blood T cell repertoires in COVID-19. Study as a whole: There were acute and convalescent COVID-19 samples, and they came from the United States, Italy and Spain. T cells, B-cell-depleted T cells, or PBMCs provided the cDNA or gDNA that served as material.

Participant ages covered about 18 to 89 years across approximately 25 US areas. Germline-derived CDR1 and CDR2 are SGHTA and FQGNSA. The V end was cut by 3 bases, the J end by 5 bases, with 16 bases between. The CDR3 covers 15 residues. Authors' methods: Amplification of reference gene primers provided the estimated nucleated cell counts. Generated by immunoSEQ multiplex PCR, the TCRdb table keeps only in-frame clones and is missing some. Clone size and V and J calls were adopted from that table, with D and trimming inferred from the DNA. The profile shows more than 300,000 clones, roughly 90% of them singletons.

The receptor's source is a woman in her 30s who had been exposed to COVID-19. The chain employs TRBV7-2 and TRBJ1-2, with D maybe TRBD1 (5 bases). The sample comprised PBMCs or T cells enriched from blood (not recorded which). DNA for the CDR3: TGTGCCAGCAGCTTGCAGGGACTGTCGGCATATGGCTACACCTTC. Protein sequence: CASSLQGLSAYGYTF.